These T cell receptor beta chains were read from a single sample in a study of shared clonotypes between healthy human individuals. Clones were sequenced by immunoSEQ multiplex PCR, and TCRdb holds only the in-frame ones, with some missing. The sample has roughly 1 million clones, approximately 78% seen once. Sequences were obtained from memory CD4+ T cells from PBMCs. The receptors stem from a man aged 18 to 30 in good health. Some clones in this sample may be carry-over from other donors' samples. The CDR3 runs from the conserved cysteine through the conserved F or W.

TRBJ1-1 | TRBV7-9 | CASSLGEASTEAFF
TRBJ2-7 | TRBV7-2 | CASSLGQYEQYF
TRBJ2-2 | TRBV5-1 | CASRDDLRASGLTGELFF
TRBJ1-1 | TRBV5-1 | CASSHGQGNTEAFF
TRBJ1-2 | TRBV9 | CASGGTGDYGYTF
TRBJ2-1 | TRBV5-1 | CASRPVPRNEQFF
TRBJ2-2 | TRBV6-1 | CASSSGRATGELFF
TRBJ2-7 | TRBV4-2 | CASSQEIPRGDLRYEQYF
TRBJ1-2 | TRBV10-3 | CASSWTGEYGYTF
TRBJ2-6 | TRBV30 | CACRGRSGSGANVLTF
TRBJ2-4 | TRBV25-1 | CASSWTGAPGNIQYF
TRBJ2-7 | TRBV18 | CASSILGNYEQYF
TRBJ2-1 | TRBV19 | CASSGLAGGHNEQFF
TRBJ1-5 | TRBV30 | CAWSEGVRQPQHF
TRBJ2-3 | TRBV18 | CASSPSQLVSSTDTQYF